This T cell receptor (beta chain) was obtained from a study of identical twins. From the 5' RACE reads, TCRdb called clonotypes with MiXCR, one entry per CDR3 protein. This sample has approximately 550,000 distinct CDR3 sequences, with 20% to 25% found just once. In its sample, this clonotype was seen many times. These data were likewise used in another study, on yellow fever vaccine responses in identical twins.

The specimen was CD4+ T cells sorted from blood. The clonotype was recovered from a woman aged 18-29 years in good health.

The CDR3: CASSLTSGGADTQYF. The CDR3 DNA reads TGTGCCAGCAGCTTGACTAGCGGGGGCGCAGATACGCAGTATTTT. This chain connects TRBV7-9 to TRBJ2-3; 12 nucleotides agree with TRBD2. CDR3 length: 15 residues. Germline V gene data show CDR1 as SEHNR and CDR2 as FQNEAQ (reference sequence). V shed 3 bases, J shed 4 bases, and the junction held 2 bases outside the gene matches.